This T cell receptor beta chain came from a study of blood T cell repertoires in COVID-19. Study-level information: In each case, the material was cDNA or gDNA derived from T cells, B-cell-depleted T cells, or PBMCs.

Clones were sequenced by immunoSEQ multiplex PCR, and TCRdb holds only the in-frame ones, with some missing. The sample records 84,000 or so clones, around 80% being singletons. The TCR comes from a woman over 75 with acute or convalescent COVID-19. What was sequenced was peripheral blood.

The CDR3 sequence: CASRVLAGEDYEQYF. The DNA of the CDR3 is TGTGCCAGCAGAGTCCTAGCGGGAGAGGACTACGAGCAGTACTTC. The chain employs TRBV27 and TRBJ2-7; 10 bases agree with TRBD2. CDR1 is MNHEY and CDR2 is SMNVEV in the germline V gene (reference sequence). J gave up 3 bases and V 6 bases, and 8 bases lay outside the gene matches. This CDR3 is built from 15 residues.